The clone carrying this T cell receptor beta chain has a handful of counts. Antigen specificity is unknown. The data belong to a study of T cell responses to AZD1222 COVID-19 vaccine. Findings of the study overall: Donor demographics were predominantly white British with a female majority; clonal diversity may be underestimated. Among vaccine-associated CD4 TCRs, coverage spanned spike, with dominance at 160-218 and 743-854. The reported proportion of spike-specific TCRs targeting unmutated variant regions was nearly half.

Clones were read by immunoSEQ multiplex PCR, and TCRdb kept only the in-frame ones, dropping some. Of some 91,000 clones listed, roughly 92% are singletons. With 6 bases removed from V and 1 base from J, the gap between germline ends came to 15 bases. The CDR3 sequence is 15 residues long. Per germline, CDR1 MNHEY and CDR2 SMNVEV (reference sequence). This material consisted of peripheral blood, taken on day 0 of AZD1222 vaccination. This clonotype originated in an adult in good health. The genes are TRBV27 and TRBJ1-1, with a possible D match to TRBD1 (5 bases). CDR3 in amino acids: CASRGLGTSNTEAFF. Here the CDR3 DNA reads TGTGCCAGCAGGGGCCTTGGGACTTCGAACACTGAAGCTTTCTTT.